The present entry profiles one TCR beta chain with its context. The antigen remains unidentified. These data belong to a study of CD4 T cells in relation to SARS-CoV-2 and coronaviruses. Study-wide background: After 10 to 11 days of antigen culture, PBMC TCR beta CDR3s were sequenced.

This table comes from immunoSEQ multiplex PCR, and its TCRdb copy is limited to in-frame clones, with some not included. Among some 19,000 clones listed, 70% to 85% were seen once. The CDR3 consists of 12 residues. Between the trimmed V and J ends, which lost 8 bases and 4 bases, there was a span of 11 bases. Germline assignment: CDR1 ENHRY and CDR2 SYGVKD. Findings and caveats of the study: Crossreactivity was assessed only for spike protein, not other viral proteins.

The unexposed donors gave CD4+ T cells in about 2010-2019, prior to COVID-19. CD4+ T cells were isolated from the cells after less than 13 days of culture. Cells permitting, SARS-CoV-2 S/N and four cold-coronavirus spikes were tested on unexposed-donor CD4+ T cells. Cultures held some 2.1 million PBMCs per well with about 10 IU/ml IL-2. This receptor was taken from a human donor in good health. The rearrangement uses TRBV10-3 and TRBJ2-5; D call uncertain. Sequenced material: CD4+ T cells from PBMCs, cultured in vitro. This CDR3 is CAIGGVTETQYF. The CDR3 region has the DNA TGTGCCATCGGTGGTGTAACAGAGACCCAGTACTTC.